This TCR beta chain was recovered during a study of blood T cells in healthy people across ages. Whole-study findings and limits: Estimates of total diversity, which came from one million sequenced T cells, were considered to be underestimates.

A few counts support this clonotype. The antigen is unknown. Germline V gene lookup returns CDR1 ENHRY and CDR2 SYGVKD. The CDR3 loop spans 14 amino acids. After removal of 8 bases from V and 3 bases from J, the junction contained 6 bases not matched to a gene. The second PCR ran about 6 to 12 cycles with a sample-barcoded 5' primer and J-beta primers. TCRdb redid the calling of the 5' RACE reads with MiXCR, one entry per CDR3 protein. Here the sample spans some 1.1 million distinct CDR3 sequences, roughly two fifths being singletons. Sequencing was carried out using blood. The chain couples TRBV10-3 to TRBJ2-2, with 7 bases that match TRBD1. The receptor's source is a man younger than 35 in good health. The CDR3 protein is CAISTGFDTGELFF. The DNA for the CDR3 is TGTGCCATCTCGACAGGGTTTGACACCGGGGAGCTGTTTTTT.